Below are 23 T cell receptor beta chains sequenced from a single sample in a study of cytomegalovirus exposure and HLA in healthy donors. The PCR had 60 Vbeta and 13 Jbeta primers. Some clones are missing from TCRdb's copy, which holds only in-frame ones; the method was immunoSEQ multiplex PCR. Of some 180,000 clones in the sample, about 85% were seen once. What was sequenced was PBMCs. The receptors come from a boy aged 2 to 10 in good health and CMV-seronegative.

The chain uses TRBV5-1 and TRBJ2-1, with TRBD1 identical over 8 bases. Germline V gene data show CDR1 as SGHRS and CDR2 as YFSETQ. This CDR3 spans 17 amino acids. The V gene end was trimmed by 2 bases and the J gene end by 3 bases; junction bases not matched to a gene: 10. The CDR3 sequence is CASSFERRQGSYNEQFF. The CDR3 DNA reads as TGCGCCAGCAGCTTCGAACGAAGACAGGGGAGCTACAATGAGCAGTTCTTC.

This clone has a single count. CDR3 in amino acids: CASSLAWRGPADTQYF. The CDR3 DNA sequence: TGTGCCAGCAGCTTGGCCTGGCGGGGCCCTGCAGATACGCAGTATTTT. The chain combines TRBV7-8 with TRBJ2-3; TRBD2 might be the D (6 bases). Germline CDR1 reads SGHVS; CDR2 reads FQNEAQ. V lost 3 bases and J lost 4, with 17 bases in between. There are 16 residues in the CDR3.

The J gene is TRBJ1-4, the V gene TRBV29-1; no clear D gene. From germline, CDR1 is SQVTM and CDR2 ANQGSEA. CDR3 size: 11 residues. Trimming removed 6 bases at V and 7 bases at J, with 9 bases between. The CDR3 bases are TGCAGCGTCCAGTCGTTTGAAAAACTGTTTTTT. Translating gives CSVQSFEKLFF.

The chain recombines TRBV7-9 with TRBJ1-5; 9 positions agree with TRBD1. CDR1 SEHNR and CDR2 FQNEAQ come from the germline V gene (reference sequence). V lost 4 bases and J lost 1; bases outside the gene matches: 2. This CDR3 has 15 residues. Written as DNA, the CDR3 is TGTGCCAGCAGCTCTGGACAGGGGAGCAATCAGCCCCAGCATTTT. Its protein is CASSSGQGSNQPQHF.

This clone occurred once. The chain employs TRBV13 and TRBJ2-1, with TRBD2 matching over 12 bases. V gave up 5 bases and J gave up 2 bases; unmatched junction bases: 4. CDR1 is PRHDT, CDR2 FYEKMQ, per germline (reference sequence). The CDR3 loop spans 16 amino acids. This chain's CDR3 is CASSKTSGGTYNEQFF. CDR3 DNA sequence: TGTGCCAGCAGCAAGACTAGCGGGGGTACCTACAATGAGCAGTTCTTC.

The DNA for the CDR3 is TGTGCCAGCTCCTCGAGGAGGGGGCCCACCTACGAGCAGTACTTC. Protein product: CASSSRRGPTYEQYF. The chain combines TRBV6-5 with TRBJ2-7, with a tentative D call TRBD1 (7 bases). CDR1 MNHEY and CDR2 SVGAGI come from the germline V gene. V was clipped by 8 bases and J by 2 bases, with 19 bases between them. This CDR3 has 15 amino acids.

CDR3 nucleotide sequence: TGTGCCAGTAGCAAACGCGACTCGCGGAGGGAAGTCTGGGCCAACGTCCTGACTTTC. This codes for CASSKRDSRREVWANVLTF. The rearrangement uses TRBV19 and TRBJ2-6, with a weak D call TRBD2 (6 bases). The germline CDR1 and CDR2 sequences are LNHDA and SQIVND (reference sequence). The CDR3 length is 19 residues. Trimming took off 6 bases at V and 5 bases at J, with 26 bases between the two ends.

This clone was seen just once. The same CDR3 is also encoded by other DNA sequences in this sample. This sequence joins TRBV5-4 and TRBJ2-7; TRBD2 aligns across 10 bases. Germline CDR1 and CDR2: SGHNT and YYREEE (reference sequence). The CDR3 totals 15 residues. J gave up 0 bases and V 5 bases, and 5 bases lay outside the gene matches. The chain's CDR3 is CASSQGLAVSYEQYF. The CDR3 DNA reads TGTGCCAGCAGTCAAGGACTAGCGGTCTCCTACGAGCAGTACTTC.

This clone appeared once. The rearrangement joins TRBV5-1 to TRBJ1-6, with D tentatively TRBD1 (5 bases). Trimming stripped 0 bases from V and 4 bases from J, with 8 bases between. The CDR3 runs 15 residues. From germline, CDR1 is SGHRS and CDR2 YFSETQ. CDR3 sequence reads: CASSLEAGYNSPLHF. CDR3 bases: TGCGCCAGCAGCTTGGAGGCAGGGTATAATTCACCCCTCCACTTT.

The rearrangement uses TRBV18 and TRBJ2-7; a possible D gene is TRBD1 (6 bases). Germline loops: CDR1 KGHSH, CDR2 LQKENI. The V end was cut by 4 bases, the J end by 4 bases, with 11 bases between. There are 13 residues in the CDR3. CDR3 sequence (DNA): TGTGCCAGCTCACGGCCAGGGGCGTACGAGCAGTACTTC. This codes for CASSRPGAYEQYF.

The chain links TRBV19 to TRBJ2-5, with a possible D match to TRBD2 (6 bases). The V gene lost 6 bases and the J gene lost 2 bases, with 13 bases spanning the gap. Germline V gene sequence: CDR1 LNHDA, CDR2 SQIVND (reference sequence). The CDR3 has 14 residues. CDR3 protein: CASSRTNFQETQYF. For the CDR3, the DNA is TGTGCCAGTAGCAGGACTAACTTTCAAGAGACCCAGTACTTC. The full variable domain, in which reference TRBV19 and TRBJ2-5 provide the parts outside the CDR3, is DGGITQSPKYLFRKEGQNVTLSCEQNLNHDAMYWYRQDPGQGLRLIYYSQIVNDFQKGDIAEGYSVSREKKESFPLTVTSAQKNPTAFYLCASSRTNFQETQYFGPGTRLLVL.

This clone was detected a few times. The chain links TRBV7-9 to TRBJ1-1; unclear D gene. Germline V gives CDR1 SEHNR, CDR2 FQNEAQ (reference sequence). The CDR3 extends over 14 amino acids. Trimming left V 7 bases short and J 0 bases short, with 12 bases between. The CDR3 DNA is TGTGCCAGCACCTCGGACTCGGTGAACACTGAAGCTTTCTTT. Translating gives CASTSDSVNTEAFF.

CDR3 sequence reads: CSVEDRAPYGYTF. Written as DNA, the CDR3 is TGCAGCGTTGAAGACAGGGCCCCCTATGGCTACACCTTC. The J gene is TRBJ1-2, the V gene TRBV29-1; possibly TRBD1 for D (5 bases). This CDR3 is built from 13 residues. With 0 bases removed from V and 4 bases from J, the gap between germline ends came to 9 bases. Per the germline V gene, CDR1 is SQVTM and CDR2 is ANQGSEA.

V usage is TRBV5-1 and J usage is TRBJ2-4; 7 bases match TRBD1. Germline CDR1 SGHRS, CDR2 YFSETQ. V shed 3 bases and J 8 bases; nucleotides not matched to a gene: 11. This CDR3 contains 15 residues. The CDR3 is CASSSLEGGLHIQYF. The CDR3 region has the DNA TGCGCCAGCAGCTCTCTCGAAGGGGGCTTACACATTCAGTACTTC.

The chain uses TRBV5-1 and TRBJ2-3; 9 positions agree with TRBD2. Trimming cost V 6 bases and J 2 bases; bases outside gene matches: 10. In germline, CDR1 is SGHRS, CDR2 YFSETQ. This CDR3 spans 16 amino acids. CDR3 sequence (DNA): TGCGCCAGCAAATTTGTTAGCGGGGGATACACAGATACGCAGTATTTT. This gives the protein CASKFVSGGYTDTQYF.

V gene TRBV21-1 combines with J gene TRBJ1-2; the DNA was not used to check the table's D call, TRBD1. TRBV21-1 counts as a pseudogene. This CDR3 has 11 amino acids. The CDR3 nucleotides are TGTGCCAGCAGAGGGGGTCGAGGCTACACCTTC. This gives the protein CASRGGRGYTF.

This chain links TRBV29-1 with TRBJ2-5; possible D gene TRBD1, 5 bases. V lost 5 bases to trimming and J lost 4 bases, with 14 bases between them. This CDR3 comprises 13 residues. From germline, CDR1 is SQVTM and CDR2 ANQGSEA. The CDR3 nucleotides are TGCAGCGTTCCAAATCTAGGGGCAGAGACCCAGTACTTC. Encoded protein: CSVPNLGAETQYF.

The chain joins TRBV30 to TRBJ2-5; maybe TRBD2 (6 bases). The DNA end is more similar to TRBJ2-7, so the J call may be wrong. This CDR3 has 15 residues. Germline CDR1 reads GTSNPN; CDR2 reads SVGIG (reference sequence). CDR3 loop: CAWSFGWGESYEQYF. CDR3 in DNA: TGTGCCTGGAGTTTTGGGTGGGGGGAATCCTACGAGCAGTACTTC.

The CDR3 sequence is CASSEGVDRDYEQYF. DNA of the CDR3: TGCGCCAGCAGTGAGGGGGTTGACAGGGACTACGAGCAGTACTTC. V gene TRBV10-1 combines with J gene TRBJ2-7, with 7 nucleotides matching TRBD1. The V segment lost 2 bases and the J segment 3 bases; nucleotides outside the gene matches: 7. The CDR3 consists of 15 residues. CDR1 and CDR2 (germline): WNHNN, SYGVQD (reference sequence).

The gene calls are TRBV4-2 and TRBJ1-5; D gene ambiguous. Germline V gene sequence: CDR1 LGHNA, CDR2 YNFKEQ. Trimming took 0 bases from V and 6 from J, leaving 21 bases between them. This CDR3 is built from 18 residues. The CDR3 DNA sequence: TGTGCCAGCAGCCAAGATTTGGCAGGTGCCCTCCGGGGTCAGCCCCAGCATTTT. Protein: CASSQDLAGALRGQPQHF.

This chain connects TRBV5-1 to TRBJ2-7; weak D call: TRBD2 (6 bases). V dropped 7 bases and J dropped 7 bases, with 21 bases sitting between them. The CDR3 contains 14 residues. Germline V lookup: CDR1 SGHRS, CDR2 YFSETQ. The CDR3 sequence is CASGSFGGLGEQYF. The CDR3 nucleotides are TGCGCCAGCGGGAGTTTCGGGGGACTCGGAGAGCAGTACTTC.

The rearrangement uses TRBV25-1 and TRBJ2-6, with TRBD1 as a possible D gene (6 bases). The V and J ends lost 6 bases and 2 bases respectively, with 17 bases between them. The germline gives CDR1 MGHDK, CDR2 SYGVNS. The CDR3 is made up of 17 amino acids. The CDR3 DNA reads TGTGCCAGCAGCCTACAGGGTTCTTCTCCTGGGGCCAACGTCCTGACTTTC. Its translation is CASSLQGSSPGANVLTF.

This clone was counted only a few times. CDR3 sequence (DNA): TGCGCCAGCAGCTTGGGTTTACAGTCGGGAAACACCATATATTTT. Translated: CASSLGLQSGNTIYF. This chain joins TRBV5-1 and TRBJ1-3; D gene uncertain. Germline CDR1 reads SGHRS; CDR2 reads YFSETQ. The CDR3 has 15 amino acids. V was pared by 0 bases and J by 4 bases, with 11 bases between.